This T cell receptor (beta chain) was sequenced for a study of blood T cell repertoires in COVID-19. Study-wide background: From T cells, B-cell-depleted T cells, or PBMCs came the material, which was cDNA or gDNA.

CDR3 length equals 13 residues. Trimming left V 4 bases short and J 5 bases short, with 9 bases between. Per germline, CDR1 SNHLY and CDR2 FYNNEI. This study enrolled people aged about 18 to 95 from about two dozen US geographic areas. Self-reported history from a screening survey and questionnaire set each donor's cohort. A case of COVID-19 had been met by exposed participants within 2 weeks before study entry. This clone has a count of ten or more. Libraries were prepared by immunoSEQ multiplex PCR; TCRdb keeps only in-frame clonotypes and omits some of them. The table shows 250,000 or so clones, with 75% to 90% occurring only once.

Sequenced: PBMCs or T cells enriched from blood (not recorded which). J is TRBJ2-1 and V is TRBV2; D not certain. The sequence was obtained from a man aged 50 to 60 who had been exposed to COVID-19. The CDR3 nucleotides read TGTGCCAGCAGTGGCCTGGAGCACAATGAGCAGTTCTTC. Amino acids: CASSGLEHNEQFF.